A selection of T cell receptor beta chains follows, all from one sample in a study of STAT5B mutations in CD4+ large granular lymphocyte leukemia. Only in-frame clones appear in the TCRdb table, and some are missing; sequencing was by immunoSEQ multiplex PCR. This table has around 5,000 clones, under 85% appearing once. Sequenced material: PBMCs. The source of these receptors is a man older than 75 with CD4+ T-cell large granular lymphocyte leukemia. The CDR3 runs from the conserved cysteine through the conserved F or W. The D gene is left open where the match is weak. Only some rows state a clone size, as once, few, many or a class for expanded clones.

d_call j_call clone_size v_call cdr3_aa cdr3_nt
TRBD1 TRBJ2-7 . TRBV27 CASSRDRSSYEQYF TGTGCCAGCAGCCGGGACAGGTCCTCCTACGAGCAGTACTTC
. TRBJ1-1 . TRBV27 CASFHGAEAFF TGTGCCAGTTTTCACGGCGCTGAAGCTTTCTTT
TRBD2 TRBJ2-5 . TRBV7-2 CASSEGLAGSRGTQYF TGTGCCAGCAGCGAAGGACTAGCGGGGTCACGCGGGACCCAGTACTTC
TRBD1 TRBJ2-1 . TRBV5-4 CASSPDRGRQFF TGTGCCAGCAGCCCTGACAGGGGCCGCCAGTTCTTC
TRBD2 TRBJ2-1 . TRBV2 CASSIRLAGSLRDEQFF TGTGCCAGCAGTATTCGACTAGCGGGGAGTTTGAGGGATGAGCAGTTCTTC
TRBD2 TRBJ2-5 . TRBV6-5 CASSRTSRETQYF TGTGCCAGCAGTCGGACTAGCAGAGAGACCCAGTACTTC
. TRBJ1-4 . TRBV28 CASSPHTGTDEKLFF TGTGCCAGCAGCCCTCATACAGGGACGGATGAAAAACTGTTTTTT
TRBD2 TRBJ2-5 . TRBV6-5 CASSGLDETQYF TGTGCCAGCAGTGGACTAGACGAGACCCAGTACTTC
. TRBJ1-2 . TRBV9 CASSVTENYGYTF TGTGCCAGCAGCGTTACGGAGAACTATGGCTACACCTTC
. TRBJ2-1 . TRBV27 CASSSWGSGYVDEQFF TGTGCCAGCAGTAGCTGGGGTAGTGGGTATGTAGATGAGCAGTTCTTC
. TRBJ1-4 . TRBV27 CASSFSGGHEKLFF TGTGCCAGCAGTTTTTCGGGAGGGCATGAAAAACTGTTTTTT
TRBD1 TRBJ2-7 . TRBV13 CASSYRDRSYEQYF TGTGCCAGCAGTTATAGGGACAGATCCTACGAGCAGTACTTC
TRBD2 TRBJ2-2 . TRBV29-1 CSVEYGIGTSGRTDNTGELFF TGCAGCGTTGAATACGGGATAGGGACTAGCGGGAGGACGGACAACACCGGGGAGCTGTTTTTT
. TRBJ1-6 . TRBV4-3 CASSQDGDLGSPLHF TGCGCCAGCAGCCAAGATGGGGACTTGGGTTCACCCCTCCACTTT
. TRBJ1-1 . TRBV30 CAWSEGSWDFTEAFF TGTGCCTGGAGTGAGGGGTCTTGGGATTTCACTGAAGCTTTCTTT
. TRBJ2-3 . TRBV4-1 CASSHSGSDTQYF TGCGCCAGCAGCCACTCAGGGTCAGATACGCAGTATTTT
. TRBJ2-7 . TRBV5-6 CASSSGRFYEQYF TGTGCCAGCAGCTCTGGACGGTTCTACGAGCAGTACTTC
. TRBJ2-1 . TRBV10-1 CASSEGASLYNEQFF TGCGCCAGCAGTGAGGGGGCTAGCCTGTACAATGAGCAGTTCTTC
. TRBJ2-7 . TRBV27 CASSYGRGYEQYF TGTGCCAGCAGTTACGGCAGGGGATACGAGCAGTACTTC
. TRBJ2-1 few TRBV9 CASSPANRGNNEQFF TGTGCCAGCAGCCCCGCGAATAGGGGGAACAATGAGCAGTTCTTC
TRBD2 TRBJ2-2 . TRBV19 CASTPGLAGSGELFF TGTGCCTCGACACCGGGACTAGCGGGGAGCGGGGAGCTGTTTTTT
. TRBJ1-3 . TRBV28 CASATASSGNTIYF TGTGCCAGCGCAACAGCAAGCTCTGGAAACACCATATATTTT
TRBD1 TRBJ1-4 . TRBV7-2 CASSFRQGAFGTNEKLFF TGTGCCAGCAGCTTTAGACAGGGGGCTTTTGGAACTAATGAAAAACTGTTTTTT
TRBD2 TRBJ2-7 medium-sized TRBV6-1 CASSEGPRGGPYEQYF TGTGCCAGCAGTGAAGGGCCGCGGGGGGGCCCCTACGAGCAGTACTTC
. TRBJ1-2 . TRBV29-1 CSVWSGVDGYTF TGCAGCGTTTGGTCGGGGGTCGATGGCTACACCTTC
. TRBJ1-1 . TRBV4-1 CASSQVPGRRTEAFF TGCGCCAGCAGCCAAGTCCCAGGGAGGCGCACTGAAGCTTTCTTT
TRBD2 TRBJ2-7 . TRBV7-9 CASSSSSGHGLEQYF TGTGCCAGCAGCTCTTCTAGCGGACACGGGCTGGAGCAGTACTTC
TRBD1 TRBJ1-5 medium-sized TRBV4-2 CASSQGQGYQPQHF TGTGCCAGCAGCCAAGGACAGGGATATCAGCCCCAGCATTTT
. TRBJ2-2 . TRBV7-9 CASSPRGMNTGELFF TGTGCCAGCAGCCCCCGGGGGATGAACACCGGGGAGCTGTTTTTT
. TRBJ2-1 . TRBV6-5 CASSYPGNEQFF TGTGCCAGCAGTTACCCGGGCAATGAGCAGTTCTTC
. TRBJ2-3 . TRBV7-6 CASSLEMPGTDTQYF TGTGCCAGCAGCCTTGAAATGCCAGGCACAGATACGCAGTATTTT
TRBD1 TRBJ1-6 . TRBV6-5 CASSYSRQGYNSPLHF TGTGCCAGCAGTTACTCGAGACAGGGATATAATTCACCCCTCCACTTT
. TRBJ1-1 . TRBV9 CASSVAGVAGTEAFF TGTGCCAGCAGCGTAGCCGGGGTGGCGGGCACTGAAGCTTTCTTT
TRBD2 TRBJ2-1 . TRBV7-9 CATILAGSNEQFF TGTGCCACCATACTAGCGGGTTCCAATGAGCAGTTCTTC
TRBD1 TRBJ2-7 . TRBV5-1 CASSFTGGVHEQYF TGCGCCAGCAGCTTCACAGGGGGCGTCCACGAGCAGTACTTC
. TRBJ1-2 . TRBV2 CASSEEGGRGYGYTF TGTGCCAGCAGTGAAGAGGGGGGGCGGGGATATGGCTACACCTTC
. TRBJ1-1 . TRBV7-8 CASSLDFGTEAFF TGTGCCAGCAGCTTAGACTTTGGCACTGAAGCTTTCTTT
TRBD2 TRBJ2-1 once TRBV27 CASSPGLAINEQFF TGTGCCAGCAGCCCGGGACTAGCGATTAATGAGCAGTTCTTC
TRBD2 TRBJ2-4 few TRBV27 CASGFGTSGQYF TGTGCCAGCGGTTTCGGGACTAGCGGTCAGTACTTC
. TRBJ1-5 few TRBV30 CAWSRGNQPQHF TGTGCCTGGTCGAGGGGCAATCAGCCCCAGCATTTT
. TRBJ2-7 once TRBV6-5 CASSGNRDYLEQYF TGTGCCAGCAGTGGAAACAGGGATTACCTGGAGCAGTACTTC
TRBD2 TRBJ2-7 . TRBV9 CASSVAGGPPYEQYF TGTGCCAGCAGCGTAGCGGGGGGACCGCCCTACGAGCAGTACTTC
. TRBJ1-2 . TRBV18 CASSPPDHSSAAYGYTF TGTGCCAGCTCACCACCGGATCATTCCTCTGCAGCCTATGGCTACACCTTC
. TRBJ1-2 . TRBV5-6 CASSYPGTHYGYTF TGTGCCAGCAGCTACCCAGGGACCCACTATGGCTACACCTTC
. TRBJ1-1 . TRBV5-1 CASSSDGTVNTEAFF TGCGCCAGCAGCTCGGACGGCACGGTGAACACTGAAGCTTTCTTT
. TRBJ1-1 . TRBV7-2 CASSSRGMNTEAFF TGTGCCAGCAGTTCAAGGGGGATGAACACTGAAGCTTTCTTT
. TRBJ2-1 . TRBV9 CASSPGGYNEQFF TGTGCCAGCAGCCCCGGGGGTTACAATGAGCAGTTCTTC
. TRBJ2-2 few TRBV4-1 CASSLGPTGELFF TGCGCCAGCAGCCTAGGGCCCACCGGGGAGCTGTTTTTT
. TRBJ1-2 . TRBV5-4 CASSLVGGGYGYTF TGTGCCAGCAGCTTGGTGGGGGGGGGCTATGGCTACACCTTC
. TRBJ2-5 . TRBV20-1 CSVIVPPVQYF TGCAGTGTCATAGTCCCCCCCGTACAGTACTTC
. TRBJ1-3 few TRBV7-9 CASSFDGVRGNTIYF TGTGCCAGCAGCTTCGACGGGGTGAGAGGAAACACCATATATTTT
TRBD1 TRBJ1-1 . TRBV19 CASSPRTGGEVEAFF TGTGCCAGTAGTCCCCGGACAGGGGGCGAAGTAGAAGCTTTCTTT
TRBD2 TRBJ2-5 . TRBV29-1 CSVTGLAEETQYF TGCAGCGTTACCGGACTAGCGGAAGAGACCCAGTACTTC
. TRBJ2-2 . TRBV29-1 CSVGEEWNTGELFF TGCAGCGTTGGGGAGGAGTGGAACACCGGGGAGCTGTTTTTT